One and the same sample provided the 25 T cell receptor beta chains below, sequenced in a study of cytomegalovirus exposure and HLA in healthy donors. PCR was performed using 60 Vbeta and 13 Jbeta primers. Clones were read by immunoSEQ multiplex PCR, and TCRdb kept only the in-frame ones, dropping some. The data show 200,000 to 250,000 clones, with about 81% seen just once and roughly 7.4% held by the top ten. Sequenced: PBMCs. These receptor sequences come from a woman in her sixties in good health and CMV-seropositive.

This chain's CDR3 is CAIKARAGSEKLFF. CDR3 DNA sequence: TGTGCCATCAAGGCGAGAGCAGGTTCCGAAAAACTGTTTTTT. The chain joins TRBV10-3 to TRBJ1-4; no clear D. CDR3 length: 14 residues. The V gene lost 7 bases and the J gene lost 8 bases, with 17 bases spanning the gap. In germline, CDR1 is ENHRY, CDR2 SYGVKD.

In DNA, the CDR3 is TGTGCCAGCAGTGCATGGGACACGGAAGCCTTAACTGAAGCTTTCTTT. The encoded protein is CASSAWDTEALTEAFF. The chain recombines TRBV2 with TRBJ1-1; possibly TRBD1 for D (6 bases). The germline CDR1 and CDR2 sequences are SNHLY and FYNNEI. V lost 4 bases, J lost 5 bases, and 20 bases lay in between. The CDR3 is 16 amino acids.

The gene calls are TRBV10-3 and TRBJ1-1, with TRBD1 as a possible D gene (5 bases). The V gene's germline CDR1 is ENHRY and CDR2 SYGVKD. CDR3 size: 12 residues. V lost 11 bases, J lost 3 bases, and 13 bases lay in between. CDR3 sequence (DNA): TGTGCCGCGAAAGGGGTTTACACTGAAGCTTTCTTT. Translation gives CAAKGVYTEAFF.

V is TRBV2 and J is TRBJ2-1, with D unresolved. Per the germline V gene, CDR1 is SNHLY and CDR2 is FYNNEI. Trimming stripped 3 bases from V and 14 bases from J, with 14 bases between. The CDR3 totals 12 residues. The CDR3 nucleotides read TGTGCCAGCAGTGAGATCCGGCGCGGCGAGTTCTTC. This gives the protein CASSEIRRGEFF.

This chain links TRBV19 with TRBJ1-4, with 9 bases aligning to TRBD1. Germline V gene lookup returns CDR1 LNHDA and CDR2 SQIVND (reference sequence). Losses at the gene ends were 9 bases for V and 5 bases for J; bases not matched to a gene: 4. This CDR3 region has 13 residues. The CDR3 coding sequence is TGTGCCAGCAGCGACAGGGGGAATGAAAAACTGTTTTTT. Translation gives CASSDRGNEKLFF.

The chain recombines TRBV5-4 with TRBJ2-2; TRBD2 agrees at 13 bases. The CDR3 contains 17 residues. V was clipped by 0 bases and J by 4 bases; unmatched bases: 3. In germline, CDR1 is SGHNT, CDR2 YYREEE (reference sequence). The DNA for the CDR3 is TGTGCCAGCAGCTTGGGACTAGCGGGAGGAGGCACCGGGGAGCTGTTTTTT. As protein: CASSLGLAGGGTGELFF.

The chain couples TRBV15 to TRBJ1-1; tentative D call: TRBD1 (5 bases). CDR3 size: 16 residues. V lost 2 bases, J lost 1 base, and 14 bases lay in between. Germline CDR1 and CDR2: LNHNV and YYDKDF (reference sequence). The CDR3 region is CATSRNLWGENTEAFF. CDR3 DNA: TGTGCCACCAGCAGAAACCTCTGGGGGGAGAACACTGAAGCTTTCTTT.

The chain uses TRBV4-2 and TRBJ2-1; 7 bases match TRBD2. The germline V gene encodes CDR1 LGHNA and CDR2 YNFKEQ. The V gene end was trimmed by 0 bases and the J gene end by 3 bases; junction bases not matched to a gene: 5. This CDR3 has 16 amino acids. Here the CDR3 DNA reads TGTGCCAGCAGCCAAGATCCTAGCGGATACTACAATGAGCAGTTCTTC. Translated, it gives CASSQDPSGYYNEQFF.

V gene TRBV5-4 combines with J gene TRBJ2-1; 8 bases agree with TRBD1. Germline lookup yields CDR1 SGHNT and CDR2 YYREEE (reference sequence). The CDR3 runs to 16 residues. V shed 3 bases and J 1 base; nucleotides not matched to a gene: 6. The CDR3 is CASSSRTGLSYNEQFF. The CDR3 nucleotides read TGTGCCAGCAGCTCGAGGACAGGGCTTTCCTACAATGAGCAGTTCTTC.

The chain couples TRBV28 to TRBJ2-4, with D possibly being TRBD1 (5 bases). CDR3 length equals 16 residues. V gave up 1 base and J gave up 2 bases, with 12 bases separating them. Germline-derived CDR1 and CDR2 are MDHEN and SYDVKM. CDR3 loop: CASSLFLQGSKNIQYF. The DNA for the CDR3 is TGTGCCAGCAGTTTATTCCTCCAGGGTTCCAAAAACATTCAGTACTTC.

CDR3 DNA sequence: TGTGCCAGCAGTCCCCGGACAGGGGGCGATACGCAGTATTTT. It translates to CASSPRTGGDTQYF. The chain has TRBV27 and TRBJ2-3; 11 nucleotides match TRBD1. This CDR3 has 14 amino acids. The V gene's germline CDR1 is MNHEY and CDR2 SMNVEV (reference sequence). Trimming took 5 bases from V and 6 from J; bases not matched to a gene: 4.

The V gene is TRBV7-9, the J gene TRBJ1-4; no firm D call. Trimming left V 4 bases short and J 8 bases short, with 8 bases between. The CDR3 covers 12 residues. From germline, CDR1 is SEHNR and CDR2 FQNEAQ (reference sequence). The CDR3: CASSSVGEKLFF. The CDR3 coding sequence is TGTGCCAGCAGCTCAGTCGGGGAAAAACTGTTTTTT.

DNA of the CDR3: TGTGCCAGCAGTTACCCTACAGAGTCCTCCTACGAGCAGTACTTC. It yields the protein CASSYPTESSYEQYF. The rearrangement uses TRBV6-5 and TRBJ2-7; D unclear. This CDR3 is built from 15 residues. V was pared by 2 bases and J by 0 bases, with 11 bases between. Germline-derived CDR1 and CDR2 are MNHEY and SVGAGI.

The sample holds one count of this clone. The rearrangement links TRBV27 to TRBJ1-4; 7 bases map to TRBD1. This CDR3 has 15 residues. After removal of 5 bases from V and 3 bases from J, the junction contained 6 bases not matched to a gene. Germline V gene sequence: CDR1 MNHEY, CDR2 SMNVEV (reference sequence). CDR3 in amino acids: CASSLTRGSNEKLFF. The CDR3 DNA reads TGTGCCAGCAGTCTTACCAGGGGGTCTAATGAAAAACTGTTTTTT.

The rearrangement joins TRBV28 to TRBJ2-1; TRBD2 matches 11 bases. The CDR3 runs 14 residues. V lost 6 bases to trimming and J lost 6 bases; unmatched junction nucleotides: 4. Germline V gene lookup returns CDR1 MDHEN and CDR2 SYDVKM. The CDR3 coding sequence is TGTGCCAGCAGGGAAACTAGCGGGAGCAATGAGCAGTTCTTC. Encoded protein: CASRETSGSNEQFF.

V gene TRBV10-3 combines with J gene TRBJ2-2; the D gene is possibly TRBD1 (5 bases). Per germline, CDR1 ENHRY and CDR2 SYGVKD. The CDR3 has 11 residues. Trimming took off 4 bases at V and 10 bases at J, with 7 bases between the two ends. The CDR3 coding sequence is TGTGCCATCAGTGGGGGCACGGAGCTGTTTTTT. It encodes CAISGGTELFF.

The sample holds a few counts of this clone. The genes are TRBV29-1 and TRBJ1-1; 7 positions agree with TRBD1. Germline lookup yields CDR1 SQVTM and CDR2 ANQGSEA. Trimming cost V 7 bases and J 1 base; bases outside gene matches: 6. The CDR3 has 13 residues. The CDR3 spells CSGQQGPNTEAFF. CDR3 in DNA: TGCAGCGGACAACAGGGGCCGAACACTGAAGCTTTCTTT.

CDR3 DNA sequence: TGTGCCAGCAGCCCGATCAGCCGGGGCACAGATACGCAGTATTTT. Its protein product is CASSPISRGTDTQYF. The chain carries TRBV7-3 and TRBJ2-3; D gene uncertain. The CDR3 has 15 amino acids. The V gene's germline CDR1 is SGHTA and CDR2 FQGTGA. Trimming shortened V by 5 bases and J by 1 base, and 13 bases separated the two germline ends.

This clone was observed a handful of times. The V gene is TRBV6-4, the J gene TRBJ1-2, with a possible D match to TRBD1 (6 bases). The CDR3 length is 15 residues. Germline V gene sequence: CDR1 MRHNA, CDR2 SNTAGT. The V end was cut by 2 bases, the J end by 5 bases, with 15 bases between. CDR3 nucleotides: TGTGCCAGCAGTGACAACTGGGGGCCCCTATATGGCTACACCTTC. Its protein product is CASSDNWGPLYGYTF.

V and J are TRBV12-5 and TRBJ2-7, with TRBD2 matching 14 bases. The CDR3 loop spans 16 amino acids. V lost 1 base and J lost 4; bases outside the gene matches: 3. Germline CDR1 is LGHNT and CDR2 is FRNRAP. The CDR3 loop is CASGLDWTSGRYEQYF. CDR3 DNA: TGTGCTAGTGGTTTGGATTGGACTAGCGGGAGGTACGAGCAGTACTTC.

The chain employs TRBV4-1 and TRBJ2-7; D may be TRBD2 (6 bases). Trimming took off 6 bases at V and 1 base at J, with 13 bases between the two ends. CDR1 and CDR2 from the germline V gene are MGHRA and YSYEKL. The CDR3 runs to 14 residues. CDR3 nucleotide sequence: TGCGCCAGCAGTCCCGGCCGGGGGTCCTACGAGCAGTACTTC. This sequence encodes CASSPGRGSYEQYF.

The chain couples TRBV5-1 to TRBJ1-4, with D unresolved. CDR1 is SGHRS and CDR2 is YFSETQ in the germline V gene. Trimming shortened V by 1 base and J by 4 bases, and 5 bases separated the two germline ends. The CDR3 is 13 residues long. CDR3 bases: TGCGCCAGCAGCTTGACGGGTAATGAAAAACTGTTTTTT. It specifies CASSLTGNEKLFF.

The chain recombines TRBV29-1 with TRBJ2-7, with 8 bases matching TRBD1. V shed 2 bases, J shed 3 bases, and the junction held 9 bases outside the gene matches. The CDR3 runs 15 residues. The germline V gene encodes CDR1 SQVTM and CDR2 ANQGSEA. The CDR3 sequence: CSVEFAGQGVYEQYF. The CDR3 DNA reads TGCAGCGTTGAATTCGCCGGACAGGGCGTCTACGAGCAGTACTTC.

The rearrangement links TRBV5-5 to TRBJ2-5, with D perhaps matching TRBD2 (6 bases). Germline V CDR1 and CDR2: SGHKS, YYEKEE (reference sequence). Trimming stripped 0 bases from V and 5 bases from J, with 17 bases between. The CDR3 contains 16 residues. Here the CDR3 DNA reads TGTGCCAGCAGCTTGGTCCCCAGGTTGGAGGGGGAGACCCAGTACTTC. Protein: CASSLVPRLEGETQYF.

CDR3 region: CASSAEYEQYF. The CDR3 DNA is TGCGCCAGCAGCGCGGAGTACGAGCAGTACTTC. The chain joins TRBV5-1 to TRBJ2-7; D is unclear. Germline values: CDR1 SGHRS, CDR2 YFSETQ. CDR3 length equals 11 residues. Trimming left V 4 bases short and J 4 bases short, with 6 bases between.